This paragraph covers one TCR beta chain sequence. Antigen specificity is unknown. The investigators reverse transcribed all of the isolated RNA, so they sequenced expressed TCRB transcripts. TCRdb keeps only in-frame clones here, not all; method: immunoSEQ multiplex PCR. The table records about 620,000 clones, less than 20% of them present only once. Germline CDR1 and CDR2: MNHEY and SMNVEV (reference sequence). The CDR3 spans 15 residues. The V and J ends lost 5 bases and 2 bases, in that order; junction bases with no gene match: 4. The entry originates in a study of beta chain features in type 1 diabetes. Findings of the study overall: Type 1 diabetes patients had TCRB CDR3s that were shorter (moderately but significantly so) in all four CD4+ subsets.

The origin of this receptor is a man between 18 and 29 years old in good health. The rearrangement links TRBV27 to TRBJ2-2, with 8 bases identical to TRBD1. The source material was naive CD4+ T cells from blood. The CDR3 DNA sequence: TGTGCCAGCAGTAACAGGGGGATAAACACCGGGGAGCTGTTTTTT. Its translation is CASSNRGINTGELFF.